The clone carrying this T cell receptor (beta chain) has more than one count but fewer than ten. Its specificity is not known. This sample stems from a study of early T cells in non-severe SARS-CoV-2 infection. This CDR3 has 12 residues. V dropped 6 bases and J dropped 2 bases, with 6 bases sitting between them. Overall study findings and caveats: Reliance on VDJdb matching favored anti-spike CD8 responses; private and CD4 specificities were missed.

Individual cDNA molecules received unique molecular identifiers during library preparation. Each CDR3 protein is one row after TCRdb ran MiXCR on the 5' RACE reads. Of fewer than 75,000 distinct CDR3 sequences listed, 18% are singletons. The rearrangement joins TRBV12-3 or TRBV12-4 to TRBJ2-3; D assignment may be TRBD1 or TRBD2 (5 bases each). This receptor was taken from an adult who was a healthcare worker with PCR-confirmed SARS-CoV-2 infection or an uninfected control (not recorded which). The specimen was whole blood, collected at baseline. The CDR3 coding sequence is TGTGCCAGCAGGGGGGACACAGATACGCAGTATTTT. Translated: CASRGDTDTQYF.